These 28 T cell receptor beta chains share one sample of origin, sequenced in a study of blood T cell repertoires in COVID-19 (dated by TCRdb to about 2020). Receptor libraries were prepared by the immunoSEQ multiplex PCR assay. TCRdb's version of the immuneACCESS table is confined to in-frame rearrangements and falls short of the full clone set. An unresolved V gene accounts for under half of the shortfall where checked; the remainder is of unknown origin. The sample table holds just over 150,000 clones, of which over 70% were seen once. Clones ranked in the top ten supply 0.45% to 0.6% of the sample. Specimen: peripheral blood. The receptors were gathered from a man aged 60 to 75 with acute or convalescent COVID-19.

V gene TRBV10-3 combines with J gene TRBJ2-1; D might be TRBD2 (5 bases). Trimming cost V 6 bases and J 0 bases, with 15 bases left between them. The CDR3 covers 16 residues. Germline V gene lookup returns CDR1 ENHRY and CDR2 SYGVKD. The CDR3 region is CAISDASPYSYNEQFF. DNA of the CDR3: TGTGCCATCAGCGATGCTAGCCCTTACTCCTACAATGAGCAGTTCTTC.

The chain employs TRBV19 and TRBJ1-1; no clear D gene. The CDR3 has 12 amino acids. V was shortened by 8 bases and J by 5 bases, with 12 bases between the two germline ends. Per germline, CDR1 LNHDA and CDR2 SQIVND (reference sequence). CDR3 DNA sequence: TGTGCCAGTTCCCTGGGGAGGACTGAAGCTTTCTTT. It encodes CASSLGRTEAFF.

The chain recombines TRBV9 with TRBJ2-3, with 9 positions matching TRBD1. Germline assignment: CDR1 SGDLS and CDR2 YYNGEE. The CDR3 length is 15 residues. The trim removed 2 bases at V and 6 bases at J, leaving 7 bases unmatched. The CDR3 loop reads CASSVTTGTGDTQYF. The DNA of the CDR3 is TGTGCCAGCAGCGTCACTACCGGGACAGGGGATACGCAGTATTTT.

The chain uses TRBV5-1 and TRBJ1-3, with 7 positions matching TRBD1. Germline V gives CDR1 SGHRS, CDR2 YFSETQ. V was clipped by 2 bases and J by 0 bases; unmatched bases: 2. The CDR3 has 15 residues. In nucleotides, the CDR3 is TGCGCCAGCAGCTTCGACAGGGTCTCTGGAAACACCATATATTTT. It translates to CASSFDRVSGNTIYF.

The gene calls are TRBV15 and TRBJ2-5; D perhaps matches TRBD1 (5 bases). The CDR3 covers 14 residues. V was cut by 0 bases and J by 4 bases, with 9 bases left in between. The germline V gene encodes CDR1 LNHNV and CDR2 YYDKDF (reference sequence). CDR3 nucleotide sequence: TGTGCCACCAGCAGAGACAGGGTCGGAGAGACCCAGTACTTC. Translation gives CATSRDRVGETQYF.

The chain has TRBV27 and TRBJ1-5, with 9 bases aligning to TRBD1. V was clipped by 6 bases and J by 2 bases; unmatched bases: 14. The CDR3 is 18 amino acids. Per germline, CDR1 MNHEY and CDR2 SMNVEV (reference sequence). CDR3 sequence: CASRSAGQGLFGNQPQHF. In nucleotides, the CDR3 is TGTGCCAGCAGAAGCGCGGGACAGGGCCTATTTGGCAATCAGCCCCAGCATTTT.

The V and J genes are TRBV19 and TRBJ1-2, with D perhaps matching TRBD1 (5 bases). Trimming stripped 6 bases from V and 9 bases from J, with 17 bases between. CDR3 length: 13 amino acids. Germline CDR1 and CDR2: LNHDA and SQIVND (reference sequence). CDR3 in DNA: TGTGCCAGTAGAGACGGGGGATCGGGCCGCTACACCTTC. Residues: CASRDGGSGRYTF. Full variable domain (remainder filled in from reference TRBV19 and TRBJ1-2): DGGITQSPKYLFRKEGQNVTLSCEQNLNHDAMYWYRQDPGQGLRLIYYSQIVNDFQKGDIAEGYSVSREKKESFPLTVTSAQKNPTAFYLCASRDGGSGRYTFGSGTRLTVV.

The V call is TRBV6-2 or TRBV6-3, the J call TRBJ1-1; weak D call: TRBD1 (6 bases). The CDR3 consists of 13 residues. V was pared by 4 bases and J by 7 bases, with 13 bases between. CDR1 and CDR2 from the germline V gene are MNHEY and SVGEGT. The CDR3 reads CASSSTGLGEAFF. CDR3 sequence (DNA): TGTGCCAGCAGTTCGACAGGCCTCGGTGAAGCTTTCTTT.

This rearrangement joins TRBV29-1 to TRBJ1-2; no firm D call. This CDR3 is built from 11 residues. With 4 bases removed from V and 6 bases from J, the gap between germline ends came to 9 bases. The germline gives CDR1 SQVTM, CDR2 ANQGSEA. CDR3 in DNA: TGCAGCGTTGGACCAGAGGATGGCTACACCTTC. It encodes CSVGPEDGYTF. Full variable domain (outside the CDR3, taken from reference TRBV29-1 and TRBJ1-2): SAVISQKPSRDICQRGTSLTIQCQVDSQVTMMFWYRQQPGQSLTLIATANQGSEATYESGFVIDKFPISRPNLTFSTLTVSNMSPEDSSIYLCSVGPEDGYTFGSGTRLTVV.

This sequence joins TRBV11-2 and TRBJ2-3, with D perhaps matching TRBD1 (6 bases). Germline CDR1 reads SGHAT; CDR2 reads FQNNGV. The germline V and J ends were trimmed by 7 bases and 0 bases, with 20 bases remaining between them. The CDR3 sequence is 17 residues long. The CDR3 DNA reads TGTGCCAGCACTCCCCGGCCCGGGACATCAAGCACAGATACGCAGTATTTT. Residues: CASTPRPGTSSTDTQYF.

The chain links TRBV25-1 to TRBJ2-5; D is uncertain. There are 14 residues in the CDR3. Looked up from germline, CDR1 is MGHDK and CDR2 is SYGVNS. With 3 bases removed from V and 4 bases from J, the gap between germline ends came to 12 bases. CDR3 bases: TGTGCCAGCAGTGAGGTAACAGAGACAGAGACCCAGTACTTC. This encodes CASSEVTETETQYF.

The chain recombines TRBV19 with TRBJ2-7; D may be TRBD2 (6 bases). V lost 3 bases and J lost 1, with 10 bases in between. There are 14 residues in the CDR3. Germline CDR1 reads LNHDA; CDR2 reads SQIVND (reference sequence). CDR3 amino acids: CASSIRLASYEQYF. For the CDR3, the DNA is TGTGCCAGTAGTATCCGTCTAGCGTCCTACGAGCAGTACTTC.

The chain joins TRBV2 to TRBJ1-3; D is undetermined. V lost 2 bases and J lost 1, with 15 bases in between. This CDR3 region has 17 residues. The V gene's germline CDR1 is SNHLY and CDR2 FYNNEI. CDR3 amino acids: CASSEQAYRTSGNTIYF. Here the CDR3 DNA reads TGTGCCAGCAGTGAACAAGCTTACAGAACTTCTGGAAACACCATATATTTT. The variable domain in full, completed from reference TRBV2 and TRBJ1-3, reads EPEVTQTPSHQVTQMGQEVILRCVPISNHLYFYWYRQILGQKVEFLVSFYNNEISEKSEIFDDQFSVERPDGSNFTLKIRSTKLEDSAMYFCASSEQAYRTSGNTIYFGEGSWLTVV.

The V gene is TRBV5-1, the J gene TRBJ2-7, with D perhaps TRBD1 (5 bases). Germline CDR1 SGHRS, CDR2 YFSETQ. The CDR3 extends over 14 amino acids. V was shortened by 1 base and J by 2 bases, with 10 bases between the two germline ends. The CDR3 reads CASSLTTDTYEQYF. In nucleotides, the CDR3 is TGCGCCAGCAGCTTGACGACAGATACCTACGAGCAGTACTTC.

The rearrangement uses TRBV7-2 and TRBJ2-5, with a weak D call TRBD2 (6 bases). From germline, CDR1 is SGHTA and CDR2 FQGNSA. The CDR3 length is 16 residues. The V end lost 2 bases, the J end lost 5 bases, and 18 bases lay between the germline ends. CDR3 loop: CASSLTAMRGRETQYF. CDR3 nucleotide sequence: TGTGCCAGCAGCTTAACGGCGATGAGAGGGAGGGAGACCCAGTACTTC.

This clone has just a few counts. The chain links TRBV7-2 to TRBJ2-7; D gene uncertain. Germline assignment: CDR1 SGHTA and CDR2 FQGNSA. CDR3 length: 14 residues. Trimming removed 4 bases from V and 3 bases from J, with 13 bases in between. The CDR3 DNA reads as TGTGCCAGCAGCTACCAGCAGGATTTCTACGAGCAGTACTTC. As protein: CASSYQQDFYEQYF. The whole variable domain, remainder taken from reference TRBV7-2 and TRBJ2-7, is GAGVSQSPSNKVTEKGKDVELRCDPISGHTALYWYRQSLGQGLEFLIYFQGNSAPDKSGLPSDRFSAERTGGSVSTLTIQRTQQEDSAVYLCASSYQQDFYEQYFGPGTRLTVT.

The chain has TRBV5-4 and TRBJ2-5; 8 bases line up with TRBD2. The CDR3 covers 15 residues. V trimming: 4 bases; J trimming: 5 bases; junction bases outside the gene matches: 10. The germline gives CDR1 SGHNT, CDR2 YYREEE (reference sequence). CDR3 amino acids: CASSPQREGRETQYF. Written as DNA, the CDR3 is TGTGCCAGCAGCCCTCAACGGGAGGGCCGGGAGACCCAGTACTTC.

The chain carries TRBV4-1 and TRBJ1-4; D is unresolved. The CDR3 runs to 15 residues. Per germline, CDR1 MGHRA and CDR2 YSYEKL. The ends were cut back, 1 base at V and 2 bases at J, with 8 bases in the middle. CDR3 loop: CASSQASGTNEKLFF. CDR3 bases: TGCGCCAGCAGCCAAGCGTCGGGGACTAATGAAAAACTGTTTTTT.

V gene TRBV14 combines with J gene TRBJ2-1, with TRBD2 as a possible D gene (5 bases). Per the germline V gene, CDR1 is SGHDN and CDR2 is FVKESK. The germline V and J ends were trimmed by 4 bases and 13 bases, with 11 bases remaining between them. The CDR3 has 11 residues. DNA for the CDR3: TGTGCCAGCAGCCCCGGGGTCTTCCAGTTCTTC. Translating gives CASSPGVFQFF.

The chain combines TRBV6-2 or TRBV6-3 with TRBJ1-6; TRBD1 is a possible D gene (5 bases). V lost 6 bases, J lost 6 bases, and 9 bases lay in between. Germline CDR1 and CDR2: MNHEY and SVGEGT. This CDR3 is built from 13 residues. As DNA, the CDR3 is TGTGCCAGCAGCGGGGGGTTTAATTCACCCCTCCACTTT. This codes for CASSGGFNSPLHF.

V usage is TRBV27 and J usage is TRBJ2-1, with D possibly matching TRBD1 (5 bases). V lost 2 bases and J lost 3, with 14 bases in between. The CDR3 is 16 residues long. The germline V gene encodes CDR1 MNHEY and CDR2 SMNVEV (reference sequence). CDR3 residues: CASSLPPHTGYNEQFF. CDR3 nucleotide sequence: TGTGCCAGCAGTTTACCCCCGCATACAGGCTACAATGAGCAGTTCTTC.

The CDR3 is CASSLNYNQPQHF. The CDR3 DNA follows: TGCGCCAGCAGCTTAAACTACAATCAGCCCCAGCATTTT. The chain is built from TRBV5-1 and TRBJ1-5; no definite D call. Germline lookup yields CDR1 SGHRS and CDR2 YFSETQ. The CDR3 totals 13 residues. V lost 2 bases and J lost 3, with 6 bases in between.

The rearrangement uses TRBV28 and TRBJ2-4; TRBD1 matches at 10 bases. This CDR3 region has 15 residues. CDR1 is MDHEN and CDR2 is SYDVKM in the germline V gene. Unmatched junction bases numbered 10, after V lost 8 bases and J lost 6 bases. CDR3 sequence (DNA): TGTGCCAGCGGGCGACGGGGGACAGGGGTAAACATTCAGTACTTC. It codes for CASGRRGTGVNIQYF.

The chain uses TRBV24-1 and TRBJ2-2; D perhaps matches TRBD2 (5 bases). The V gene lost 7 bases and the J gene lost 7 bases, with 9 bases spanning the gap. The CDR3 loop spans 12 amino acids. CDR1 and CDR2 from the germline V gene are KGHDR and SFDVKD. The chain's CDR3 is CATSPGGGELFF. CDR3 bases: TGTGCCACCAGCCCTGGAGGCGGGGAGCTGTTTTTT.

The J gene is TRBJ2-2, the V gene TRBV18; 15 bases fit TRBD2. The CDR3 sequence is 16 residues long. Germline CDR1 reads KGHSH; CDR2 reads LQKENI. Germline trimming cut 3 bases from V and 9 bases from J; bases unmatched to any gene: 5. CDR3 in amino acids: CASSPGLAGGHRELFF. The CDR3 nucleotides are TGTGCCAGCTCACCGGGACTAGCGGGAGGCCACCGGGAGCTGTTTTTT.

The V call is TRBV6-5, the J call TRBJ1-3; TRBD1 might be the D (6 bases). This CDR3 comprises 15 residues. The ends were cut back, 4 bases at V and 4 bases at J, with 14 bases in the middle. CDR1 and CDR2 from the germline V gene are MNHEY and SVGAGI. This CDR3 reads CASSSQGLTGNTIYF. CDR3 nucleotides: TGTGCCAGCAGTTCTCAGGGGCTGACGGGAAACACCATATATTTT.

This CDR3 reads CASSLGQGYGYTF. The CDR3 DNA is TGTGCCAGCAGCCTAGGACAGGGCTATGGCTACACCTTC. The rearrangement links TRBV7-6 to TRBJ1-2, with 8 nucleotides matching TRBD1. This CDR3 has 13 amino acids. Trimming removed 5 bases from V and 4 bases from J; junction bases left unmatched: 3. Germline lookup yields CDR1 SGHVS and CDR2 FNYEAQ.

The chain employs TRBV19 and TRBJ1-1; D is perhaps TRBD1 (5 bases). V lost 3 bases and J 4 bases, leaving 9 bases between the germline ends. The CDR3 is made up of 13 amino acids. Germline V gene lookup returns CDR1 LNHDA and CDR2 SQIVND (reference sequence). The CDR3 reads CASSMRQTTEAFF. DNA of the CDR3: TGTGCCAGTAGTATGAGACAGACCACTGAAGCTTTCTTT.